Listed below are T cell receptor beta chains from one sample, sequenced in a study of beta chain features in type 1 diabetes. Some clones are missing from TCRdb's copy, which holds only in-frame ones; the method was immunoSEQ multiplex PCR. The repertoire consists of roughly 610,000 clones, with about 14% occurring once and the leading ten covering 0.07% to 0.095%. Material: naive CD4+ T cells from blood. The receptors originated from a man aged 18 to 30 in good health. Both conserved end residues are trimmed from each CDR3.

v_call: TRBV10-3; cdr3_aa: AISESGQAGEQY
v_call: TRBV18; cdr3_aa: ASSQETQY
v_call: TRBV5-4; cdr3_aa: ASSLERDRATEAF
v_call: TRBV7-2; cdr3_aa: ASSWASGEETQY
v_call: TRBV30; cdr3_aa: AWTRGSGNTIY
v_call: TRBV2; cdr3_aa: ASTQEGDSNQPQH
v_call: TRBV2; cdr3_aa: ASGSRGNTGELF
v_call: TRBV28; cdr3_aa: ASSATGFPQY
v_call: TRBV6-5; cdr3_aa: ASSYSNWRDEQF
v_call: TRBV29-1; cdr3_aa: SVGGTGRTDTQY
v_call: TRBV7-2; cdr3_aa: ASSPPAKGSYEQY
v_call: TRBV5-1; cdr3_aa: ASSSQGGGSTEAF
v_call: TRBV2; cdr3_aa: ASTPHDRAYEQY
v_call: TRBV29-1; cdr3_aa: SVPGRGRRGEQF
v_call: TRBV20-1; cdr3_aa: SASLNEKLF
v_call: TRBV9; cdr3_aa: ASSVQGTPGANVLT
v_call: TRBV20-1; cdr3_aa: SATFYNEQF
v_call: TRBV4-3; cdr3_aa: ASSQDRNSNQPQH
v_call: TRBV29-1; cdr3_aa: SVLGQGAVIREQF
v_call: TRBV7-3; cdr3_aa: ASSPLGTDTQY
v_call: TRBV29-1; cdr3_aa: SVVGGFSYNEQF
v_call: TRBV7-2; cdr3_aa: ASIHLLAGPYNEQF
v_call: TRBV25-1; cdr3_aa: ASSASRTSDSYEQY
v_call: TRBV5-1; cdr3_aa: ASSLEDGSYNEQF
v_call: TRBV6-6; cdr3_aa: ASSYNREGNQPQH
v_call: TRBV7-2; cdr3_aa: ASSFRGTGYTEAF
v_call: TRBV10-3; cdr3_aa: AISDFPNSPLH
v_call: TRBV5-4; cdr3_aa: ASSFGRGPYEQY
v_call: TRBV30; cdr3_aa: AWSVYAMQY
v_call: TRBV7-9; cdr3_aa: ASSRLAGYEQY
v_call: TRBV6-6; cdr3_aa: ASSYREGVEQY
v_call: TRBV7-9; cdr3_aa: ASTRLGSNQPQH
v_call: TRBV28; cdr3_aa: ASSLGGLIEQY
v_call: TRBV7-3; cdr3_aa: ASSLIQGKGSEAF
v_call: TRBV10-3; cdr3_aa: AASQGQTDEQF
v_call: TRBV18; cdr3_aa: ASSADRGSYEQY
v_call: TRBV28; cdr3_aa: ASSFYTYEQY
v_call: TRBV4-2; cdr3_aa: ASSPGGAWETQY
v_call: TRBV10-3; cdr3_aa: AISESRQLSNQPQH
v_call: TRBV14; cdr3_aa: ASSQDISLDTEAF
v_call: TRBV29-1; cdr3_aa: SAVRQGRTDTQY
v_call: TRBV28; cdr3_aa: ASSSRVDEQY
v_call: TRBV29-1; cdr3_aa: SVTQGRTEAF
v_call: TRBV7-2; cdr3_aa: ASSLVSVITGELF
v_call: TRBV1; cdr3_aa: TSSQPGSFSGGANTGELF
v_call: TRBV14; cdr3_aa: ASSQGLPTEAF
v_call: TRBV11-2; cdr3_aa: ASSLARASSGANVLT
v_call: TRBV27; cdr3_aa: ASSLQGGIYEQY
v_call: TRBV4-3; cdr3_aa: ASSQDRGTKAKNIQY
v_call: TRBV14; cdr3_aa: ASSQVLYGYT
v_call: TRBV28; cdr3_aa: ASRYLRSEAF
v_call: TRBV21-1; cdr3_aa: ASSSGQGLGYNEQF
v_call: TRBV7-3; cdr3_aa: ASSLTRDSSYEQY
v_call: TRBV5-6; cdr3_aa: ASSPEINRAYEQY
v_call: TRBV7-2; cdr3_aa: ASSTGTGVPEAF
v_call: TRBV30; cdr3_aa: AWSVRDSGSEAF
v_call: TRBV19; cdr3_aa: ASSIQGPDRAF
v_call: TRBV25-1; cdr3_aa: ASSEPSFRYGYT